Below are 23 T cell receptor beta chains sequenced from a single sample in a study of OX40 agonist ivuxolimab in advanced cancers. The protocol was immunoSEQ multiplex PCR, while the TCRdb copy is restricted to in-frame clones and leaves out a portion. The sample lists around 20,000 clones, roughly 83% occurring once. The sequencing here drew on CD4+ or CD8+ T cells sorted from blood, taken in a trial of the OX40 agonist ivuxolimab. These receptors all come from an adult with an advanced solid tumor such as melanoma, head and neck, liver or kidney cancer.

The genes are TRBV4-1 and TRBJ1-1; D remains ambiguous. V was shortened by 4 bases and J by 7 bases, with 13 bases between the two germline ends. This CDR3 comprises 13 residues. CDR1 MGHRA and CDR2 YSYEKL come from the germline V gene. As DNA, the CDR3 is TGCGCCAGCAGCCTTGGGCCGTCACGTGAAGCTTTCTTT. This gives the protein CASSLGPSREAFF.

The rearrangement uses TRBV19 and TRBJ2-1; D uncertain. This CDR3 has 15 residues. Trimming took 3 bases from V and 2 from J, leaving 11 bases between them. The germline V gene encodes CDR1 LNHDA and CDR2 SQIVND (reference sequence). CDR3 nucleotides: TGTGCCAGTAGTATTGGACCCATCCCCTACAATGAGCAGTTCTTC. Translating it yields CASSIGPIPYNEQFF. Together with reference TRBV19 and TRBJ2-1, the CDR3 gives the full variable domain: DGGITQSPKYLFRKEGQNVTLSCEQNLNHDAMYWYRQDPGQGLRLIYYSQIVNDFQKGDIAEGYSVSREKKESFPLTVTSAQKNPTAFYLCASSIGPIPYNEQFFGPGTRLTVL.

V usage is TRBV7-9 and J usage is TRBJ2-7; TRBD1 aligns across 9 bases. Trimming took 7 bases from V and 4 from J; bases not matched to a gene: 11. Germline CDR1 and CDR2: SEHNR and FQNEAQ (reference sequence). CDR3 length: 15 residues. This chain's CDR3 is CASNSIDRGGYEQYF. For the CDR3, the DNA is TGTGCCAGCAACTCGATTGACAGGGGGGGATACGAGCAGTACTTC.

The CDR3 bases are TGCGCCAGCAGCTTGGGAGGGACCTACGAGCAGTACTTC. Protein: CASSLGGTYEQYF. The rearrangement links TRBV5-1 to TRBJ2-7; tentatively, D is TRBD2 (5 bases). Germline V CDR1 and CDR2: SGHRS, YFSETQ. This CDR3 comprises 13 residues. Between the trimmed V and J ends, which lost 0 bases and 2 bases, there was a span of 6 bases. The full variable domain, rest sourced from reference TRBV5-1 and TRBJ2-7, is KAGVTQTPRYLIKTRGQQVTLSCSPISGHRSVSWYQQTPGQGLQFLFEYFSETQRNKGNFPGRFSGRQFSNSRSEMNVSTLELGDSALYLCASSLGGTYEQYFGPGTRLTVT.

The chain is built from TRBV14 and TRBJ1-6; 10 bases align to TRBD1. This CDR3 is built from 15 residues. CDR1 is SGHDN and CDR2 is FVKESK in the germline V gene. V lost 4 bases and J lost 9; bases outside the gene matches: 6. For the CDR3, the DNA is TGTGCCAGCAGCCTGGGACAGGGGTATCGTTCACCCCTCCACTTT. Protein product: CASSLGQGYRSPLHF.

V is TRBV7-8 and J is TRBJ1-1, with TRBD1 matching 9 bases. Germline CDR1 and CDR2: SGHVS and FQNEAQ. The junction had 8 bases not matched to a gene; V was cut back by 5 bases and J by 1 base. There are 16 residues in the CDR3. CDR3 DNA sequence: TGTGCCAGCAGCCCCGGGACAGGGTATGGGAACACTGAAGCTTTCTTT. Its translation is CASSPGTGYGNTEAFF.

Note on this clone: A junction end diverges from the germline sequence, so it may reflect a read error. This rearrangement joins TRBV25-1 to TRBJ2-5; 11 nucleotides line up with TRBD1. Germline values: CDR1 MGHDK, CDR2 SYGVNS. This CDR3 is 13 amino acids long. The CDR3 region is CASKGQGASPRDF. CDR3 bases: TGTGCCAGCAAAGGACAGGGGGCGAGTCCTCGGGACTTC.

The CDR3 is CSAKRPYEQYF. In DNA form, the CDR3 reads TGCAGTGCAAAGCGGCCCTACGAGCAGTACTTC. The chain is built from TRBV20-1 and TRBJ2-7, with D maybe TRBD2 (5 bases). V was trimmed by 6 bases and J by 2 bases, leaving 8 bases between them. Germline assignment: CDR1 DFQATT and CDR2 SNEGSKA (reference sequence). This CDR3 is built from 11 residues.

This CDR3 is CSVPPPRVRKHNEQFF. The CDR3 region has the DNA TGCAGCGTACCTCCCCCCAGGGTAAGGAAACACAATGAGCAGTTCTTC. The V gene is TRBV29-1, the J gene TRBJ2-1; D perhaps matches TRBD1 (5 bases). V shed 6 bases and J shed 5 bases, with 23 bases lying between them. The CDR3 sequence is 16 residues long. Germline-derived CDR1 and CDR2 are SQVTM and ANQGSEA.

V is TRBV15 and J is TRBJ2-1; D unclear. Trimming cost V 0 bases and J 0 bases, with 12 bases left between them. This CDR3 has 17 residues. Germline assignment: CDR1 LNHNV and CDR2 YYDKDF (reference sequence). CDR3 amino acids: CATSREVARSSYNEQFF. The CDR3 DNA follows: TGTGCCACCAGCAGAGAAGTAGCCCGAAGCTCCTACAATGAGCAGTTCTTC.

The chain has TRBV5-6 and TRBJ2-1, with 10 bases that match TRBD2. The V gene's germline CDR1 is SGHDT and CDR2 YYEEEE. The CDR3 runs to 16 residues. The V and J ends lost 1 base and 7 bases, in that order; junction bases with no gene match: 8. The CDR3 sequence: CASSLNLAGDLNEQFF. DNA for the CDR3: TGTGCCAGCAGCTTGAATCTAGCGGGAGATTTGAATGAGCAGTTCTTC.

This rearrangement joins TRBV5-6 to TRBJ1-1; 9 bases match TRBD1. Germline values: CDR1 SGHDT, CDR2 YYEEEE. CDR3 length: 16 amino acids. V trimming: 3 bases; J trimming: 3 bases; junction bases outside the gene matches: 9. Here the CDR3 reads CASSYPSTGGDTEAFF. In DNA, the CDR3 is TGTGCCAGCAGCTACCCTTCGACAGGGGGGGACACTGAAGCTTTCTTT.

The sample holds one count of this clone. The chain carries TRBV27 and TRBJ1-5; 7 bases match TRBD1. V was clipped by 3 bases and J by 2 bases; unmatched bases: 4. Germline-derived CDR1 and CDR2 are MNHEY and SMNVEV (reference sequence). This CDR3 comprises 15 residues. The chain's CDR3 is CASSFWTGRNQPQHF. The CDR3 DNA follows: TGTGCCAGCAGTTTTTGGACAGGCCGCAATCAGCCCCAGCATTTT.

The rearrangement links TRBV5-1 to TRBJ1-2; unclear D gene. The V gene lost 3 bases and the J gene lost 4 bases, with 13 bases spanning the gap. The CDR3 contains 14 residues. Per the germline V gene, CDR1 is SGHRS and CDR2 is YFSETQ. CDR3 sequence: CASSSEEEAYGYTF. The CDR3 bases are TGCGCCAGCAGCTCGGAGGAGGAGGCCTATGGCTACACCTTC.

The J gene is TRBJ2-3, the V gene TRBV15; TRBD2 is a possible D gene (6 bases). Per germline, CDR1 LNHNV and CDR2 YYDKDF (reference sequence). V lost 0 bases, J lost 1 base, and 11 bases lay in between. The CDR3 has 16 amino acids. CDR3: CATSREWGLGTDTQYF. The CDR3 DNA is TGTGCCACCAGCAGAGAATGGGGACTCGGCACAGATACGCAGTATTTT. Combining the CDR3 with reference TRBV15 and TRBJ2-3 gives the whole variable domain DAMVIQNPRYQVTQFGKPVTLSCSQTLNHNVMYWYQQKSSQAPKLLFHYYDKDFNNEADTPDNFQSRRPNTSFCFLDIRSPGLGDTAMYLCATSREWGLGTDTQYFGPGTRLTVL.

The chain is built from TRBV27 and TRBJ1-1, with no clear D. Per the germline V gene, CDR1 is MNHEY and CDR2 is SMNVEV (reference sequence). The CDR3 runs to 14 residues. The germline V and J ends were trimmed by 3 bases and 2 bases, with 10 bases remaining between them. CDR3 residues: CASSFLAVNTEAFF. The CDR3 DNA follows: TGTGCCAGCAGTTTCCTGGCAGTTAACACTGAAGCTTTCTTT.

The chain recombines TRBV7-9 with TRBJ2-2; 8 positions agree with TRBD1. There are 17 residues in the CDR3. The trim removed 2 bases at V and 2 bases at J, leaving 7 bases unmatched. Germline V lookup: CDR1 SEHNR, CDR2 FQNEAQ (reference sequence). CDR3 in DNA: TGTGCCAGCAGCTTATATGGCAGGGGGCCCAACACCGGGGAGCTGTTTTTT. This codes for CASSLYGRGPNTGELFF.

The CDR3 nucleotides are TGTGCCAGCAGCTTTCGGACAGCCAATCAGCCCCAGCATTTT. Protein: CASSFRTANQPQHF. The chain couples TRBV9 to TRBJ1-5, with D perhaps matching TRBD1 (6 bases). CDR1 and CDR2 from the germline V gene are SGDLS and YYNGEE. Trimming cost V 4 bases and J 3 bases, with 11 bases left between them. CDR3 length: 14 residues. The full variable domain, completed using reference TRBV9 and TRBJ1-5, is DSGVTQTPKHLITATGQRVTLRCSPRSGDLSVYWYQQSLDQGLQFLIQYYNGEERAKGNILERFSAQQFPDLHSELNLSSLELGDSALYFCASSFRTANQPQHFGDGTRLSIL.

The chain links TRBV5-6 to TRBJ2-5; 9 bases align to TRBD2. CDR3 length: 14 residues. The germline gives CDR1 SGHDT, CDR2 YYEEEE. V gave up 6 bases and J gave up 7 bases; unmatched junction bases: 10. The chain's CDR3 is CASKLAGFRGTQYF. In DNA form, the CDR3 reads TGTGCCAGCAAGCTAGCGGGGTTCCGGGGGACCCAGTACTTC.

This clone is medium-sized by share. This chain uses TRBV5-1 with TRBJ2-5; D is ambiguous. The germline V gene encodes CDR1 SGHRS and CDR2 YFSETQ. CDR3 length: 14 amino acids. Trimming took 2 bases from V and 3 from J, leaving 11 bases between them. Written as DNA, the CDR3 is TGCGCCAGCAGCTTTGGCTTTACAAAAGAGACCCAGTACTTC. Translation: CASSFGFTKETQYF.

This clone appeared a few times. The rearrangement joins TRBV27 to TRBJ2-1, with 14 bases matching TRBD2. The junction had 7 bases not matched to a gene; V was cut back by 8 bases and J by 10 bases. CDR3 length equals 14 residues. Germline CDR1 and CDR2: MNHEY and SMNVEV (reference sequence). For the CDR3, the DNA is TGTGCCAGCCGACTAGCGGGGGGGCCCGGAGAGCAGTTCTTC. As protein: CASRLAGGPGEQFF.

The chain joins TRBV27 to TRBJ1-1; 9 bases map to TRBD1. Trimming at V came to 3 bases and at J to 1 base, leaving 9 bases not matched to a gene. The V gene's germline CDR1 is MNHEY and CDR2 SMNVEV (reference sequence). The CDR3 loop spans 17 amino acids. The CDR3 here is CASSFGTGMLRNTEAFF. Here the CDR3 DNA reads TGTGCCAGCAGTTTTGGGACAGGGATGTTAAGGAACACTGAAGCTTTCTTT.

This clone was recorded only once. The rearrangement uses TRBV6-5 and TRBJ1-1; D may be TRBD1 (6 bases). Trimming stripped 7 bases from V and 3 bases from J, with 15 bases between. The CDR3 covers 14 residues. CDR1 and CDR2 (germline): MNHEY, SVGAGI. CDR3 coding DNA: TGTGCCAGCACCCAAGGGGGTCTGCACACTGAAGCTTTCTTT. Residues: CASTQGGLHTEAFF.